The present TCR beta chain was sequenced within a study of HIV-infected patients and healthy controls. This CDR3 contains 11 residues. Germline V gives CDR1 LGHDT, CDR2 YNNKEL (reference sequence). Trimming removed 2 bases at V and 5 bases at J, with 4 bases between. This clonotype appeared many times. TCRdb itself ran the 5' RACE reads through MiXCR, one entry per CDR3 protein. The sample consists of 50,000 to 80,000 distinct CDR3 sequences, roughly 19% of them appearing once. This receptor was obtained from a human donor in good health. The sample taken for sequencing was CD4+ T cells from blood. The rearrangement links TRBV3-1 to TRBJ2-7; D ambiguous. The CDR3 DNA reads TGTGCCAGCAGCCAAAGCCACGAGCAGTACTTC. Translated, it gives CASSQSHEQYF.